The 11 T cell receptor beta chains listed next were all sequenced from one sample in a study of low-dose radiotherapy and immunotherapy resistance in tumors. TRAV- and TRBV-specific primers, spanning alpha and beta chains, primed first-strand cDNA. A constant-region primer paired with the V-primer adapter amplified TCRs over approximately 20 PCR cycles. MiXCR was run by TCRdb on the reads, yielding one entry per CDR3 protein. The repertoire holds some 94,000 distinct CDR3 sequences, with roughly 20% as singletons. Time point given: after trial treatment. Sample treatment: LDRT plus nivolumab, ipilimumab, low-dose cyclophosphamide and aspirin (RACIN trial). The specimen was PBMCs, collected after low-dose radiotherapy plus immunotherapy. The receptor set was obtained from a female donor with ovarian cancer.

This clonotype was observed a few times. J is TRBJ1-2 and V is TRBV2; TRBD1 agrees at 7 bases. CDR3 length: 14 amino acids. From germline, CDR1 is SNHLY and CDR2 FYNNEI. The V and J ends lost 6 bases and 3 bases, in that order; junction bases with no gene match: 7. CDR3 bases: TGTGCCAGCAGCAAGACAGGGCTGCACTATGGCTACACCTTC. Translation: CASSKTGLHYGYTF.

The CDR3 bases are TGTGCCAGCAGCCCCCATGAAGCGGGCGAGCAGTACTTC. Protein product: CASSPHEAGEQYF. The chain couples TRBV11-2 to TRBJ2-7; maybe TRBD2 (6 bases). CDR3 size: 13 residues. Germline-derived CDR1 and CDR2 are SGHAT and FQNNGV. Trimming cost V 5 bases and J 6 bases, with 14 bases left between them.

This clonotype has a count of ten or more. The chain links TRBV7-2 to TRBJ2-3, with 14 bases that match TRBD2. J was trimmed by 6 bases and V by 4 bases; bases with no gene match: 6. The CDR3 is 16 residues long. Germline values: CDR1 SGHTA, CDR2 FQGNSA. As DNA, the CDR3 is TGTGCCAGCAGCTCGGGACTAGCGGGAGCCCAGGATACGCAGTATTTT. Translating gives CASSSGLAGAQDTQYF.

In this sample, this clonotype turned up once. This chain connects TRBV5-1 to TRBJ2-1, with TRBD2 matching 9 bases. V lost 4 bases to trimming and J lost 10 bases; unmatched junction nucleotides: 9. The CDR3 extends over 14 amino acids. CDR1 and CDR2 from the germline V gene are SGHRS and YFSETQ. The CDR3 coding sequence is TGCGCCAGCAGCCCTAACGGACTAGCGAGGGAGCAGTTCTTC. Translated: CASSPNGLAREQFF.

This clonotype occurred many times. This chain uses TRBV21-1 with TRBJ2-7; the table names TRBD2, a call not compared with the DNA. TRBV21-1 is tagged as a pseudogene. The CDR3 has 14 amino acids. The CDR3 DNA reads TGTGCCAGCAGACCTAGCGGGAGACCCCACGAGCAGTACTTC. This gives the protein CASRPSGRPHEQYF.

This clonotype has a count of ten or more. The rearrangement links TRBV12-3 or TRBV12-4 to TRBJ2-1; 11 bases line up with TRBD2. J was trimmed by 6 bases and V by 6 bases; bases with no gene match: 13. The CDR3 has 17 amino acids. CDR3 sequence reads: CASSHSFSGGAGNEQFF. The CDR3 region has the DNA TGTGCCAGCAGCCATAGCTTTAGCGGGGGGGCAGGCAATGAGCAGTTCTTC.

The sample holds many counts of this clonotype. V gene TRBV7-9 combines with J gene TRBJ2-7; possibly TRBD2 for D (6 bases). The V end lost 2 bases, the J end lost 1 base, and 15 bases lay between the germline ends. The CDR3 covers 16 residues. Looked up from germline, CDR1 is SEHNR and CDR2 is FQNEAQ (reference sequence). In nucleotides, the CDR3 is TGTGCCAGCAGCTTAAAGGAATGGGACTGGTCCTACGAGCAGTACTTC. Amino acid sequence: CASSLKEWDWSYEQYF.

In this sample, this clonotype turned up many times. V gene TRBV7-2 combines with J gene TRBJ1-6; the D is unclear. The germline gives CDR1 SGHTA, CDR2 FQGNSA. The CDR3 contains 14 residues. Trimming left V 11 bases short and J 11 bases short, with 22 bases between. In DNA form, the CDR3 reads TGTGCCCAGAGACCCGGACCGCCGGGGACACCCCTCCACTTT. This gives the protein CAQRPGPPGTPLHF.

This clonotype was observed at least ten times. The chain recombines TRBV20-1 with TRBJ2-1, with 9 nucleotides matching TRBD2. V gave up 0 bases and J gave up 7 bases; unmatched junction bases: 10. Germline assignment: CDR1 DFQATT and CDR2 SNEGSKA (reference sequence). The CDR3 consists of 16 residues. The CDR3 loop reads CSARDPLAGGGNEQFF. CDR3 DNA sequence: TGCAGTGCTAGAGACCCTCTGGCGGGGGGGGGGAATGAGCAGTTCTTC.

The chain has TRBV6-2 or TRBV6-3 and TRBJ1-1; 10 positions match TRBD1. CDR1 is MNHEY, CDR2 SVGEGT, per germline. The V gene end was trimmed by 4 bases and the J gene end by 5 bases; junction bases not matched to a gene: 7. This CDR3 has 15 amino acids. CDR3 sequence: CASSLRDRGGTEAFF. The CDR3 DNA follows: TGTGCCAGCAGTTTGAGGGACAGGGGAGGAACTGAAGCTTTCTTT.

There are a few counts of this clonotype. The chain couples TRBV7-6 to TRBJ1-1; no reliable D call. In germline, CDR1 is SGHVS, CDR2 FNYEAQ. This CDR3 is 13 amino acids long. V dropped 3 bases and J dropped 1 base, with 6 bases sitting between them. The CDR3 loop reads CASSLSENTEAFF. The CDR3 nucleotides are TGTGCCAGCAGCTTGTCGGAGAACACTGAAGCTTTCTTT. Based on the CDR3 plus reference TRBV7-6 and TRBJ1-1, the full variable domain is GAGVSQSPRYKVTKRGQDVALRCDPISGHVSLYWYRQALGQGPEFLTYFNYEAQQDKSGLPNDRFSAERPEGSISTLTIQRTEQRDSAMYRCASSLSENTEAFFGQGTRLTVV.